Included here is one T cell receptor beta chain sequence, with context. TCRdb re-analysed the 5' RACE reads in MiXCR, keeping a single row per CDR3 protein. Among 350,000 to 400,000 distinct CDR3 sequences, roughly 20% were seen once, and the ten largest hold approximately 12%. The data were obtained in a study of T-cell memory formation after mild COVID-19. The CDR3 spans 18 residues. Trimming cost V 4 bases and J 6 bases, with 28 bases left between them. Germline lookup yields CDR1 MGHRA and CDR2 YSYEKL. Sample: PBMCs or a T cell subset sorted from them (not recorded which). This TCR was sampled from an adult woman who had mild COVID-19 (a few samples of this study predate the infection). Cell type and time point are not known. This chain links TRBV4-1 with TRBJ2-7, with D tentatively TRBD1 or TRBD2 (5 bases each). DNA of the CDR3: TGCGCCAGCAGCCGCCAACCGTCGTTCGGGACCTCGCCGGTCGAGCAGTACTTC. Its translation: CASSRQPSFGTSPVEQYF.